Below are 7 T cell receptor beta chains sequenced from a single sample in a study of cytomegalovirus exposure and HLA in healthy donors. The primer mix had 60 Vbeta and 13 Jbeta primers. TCRdb keeps only in-frame clones here, not all; method: immunoSEQ multiplex PCR. The sample holds 55,000 to 80,000 clones; 80% to 90% are singletons and the top ten take about 3.2%. Sequenced: PBMCs. Receptors originate from a woman in her 30s in good health and CMV-seronegative.

The chain couples TRBV25-1 to TRBJ1-1, with D unresolved. V lost 8 bases to trimming and J lost 4 bases, with 17 bases between them. The CDR3 has 14 residues. Germline values: CDR1 MGHDK, CDR2 SYGVNS. CDR3: CASRKLDSATEAFF. Written as DNA, the CDR3 is TGTGCCAGCCGTAAACTCGATAGCGCCACTGAAGCTTTCTTT.

The chain is built from TRBV7-9 and TRBJ2-1; TRBD2 aligns across 12 bases. With V trimmed by 5 bases and J by 5 bases, 7 bases remained unmatched. This CDR3 has 16 residues. The germline V gene has CDR1 SEHNR and CDR2 FQNEAQ (reference sequence). CDR3 region: CASSPITSGGNNEQFF. As DNA, the CDR3 is TGTGCCAGCAGCCCCATCACTAGCGGGGGGAACAATGAGCAGTTCTTC.

Written as DNA, the CDR3 is TGTGCCAGCGGAGGGATGGACACCGGGGAGCTGTTTTTT. Its translation: CASGGMDTGELFF. V is TRBV9 and J is TRBJ2-2; D is possibly TRBD2 (6 bases). Trimming pared 7 bases from V and 3 bases from J, leaving 10 bases between. The CDR3 runs to 13 residues. The germline V gene encodes CDR1 SGDLS and CDR2 YYNGEE.

The gene calls are TRBV5-8 and TRBJ1-1; weak D call: TRBD1 (6 bases). The CDR3 is 13 residues long. Germline-derived CDR1 and CDR2 are SGHTS and YDEGEE. V lost 5 bases to trimming and J lost 4 bases, with 12 bases between them. The CDR3: CASRPGHATEAFF. The CDR3 coding sequence is TGTGCCAGCAGGCCGGGACACGCCACTGAAGCTTTCTTT.

CDR3 protein: CASRQAGPPNTGELFF. In DNA form, the CDR3 reads TGTGCCAGCAGGCAAGCGGGGCCTCCTAACACCGGGGAGCTGTTTTTT. The chain is built from TRBV27 and TRBJ2-2, with 7 bases lining up with TRBD2. The V and J ends lost 6 bases and 2 bases, in that order; junction bases with no gene match: 9. Germline V gene data show CDR1 as MNHEY and CDR2 as SMNVEV (reference sequence). The CDR3 extends over 16 amino acids.

The chain employs TRBV5-6 and TRBJ2-3; D gene ambiguous. The CDR3 has 16 amino acids. V gave up 3 bases and J gave up 1 base, with 15 bases separating them. The germline CDR1 and CDR2 sequences are SGHDT and YYEEEE. CDR3: CASSSLLPPGTDTQYF. For the CDR3, the DNA is TGTGCCAGCAGCTCACTACTCCCCCCCGGCACAGATACGCAGTATTTT.

The chain couples TRBV5-4 to TRBJ2-1, with 13 bases that match TRBD2. The germline V gene has CDR1 SGHNT and CDR2 YYREEE (reference sequence). V lost 4 bases, J lost 10 bases, and 11 bases stayed unmatched. The CDR3 sequence is 16 residues long. Here the CDR3 DNA reads TGTGCCAGCAGCCAGCTACTAGCGGGGGGGCGGGGCGAGCAGTTCTTC. Translating it yields CASSQLLAGGRGEQFF.